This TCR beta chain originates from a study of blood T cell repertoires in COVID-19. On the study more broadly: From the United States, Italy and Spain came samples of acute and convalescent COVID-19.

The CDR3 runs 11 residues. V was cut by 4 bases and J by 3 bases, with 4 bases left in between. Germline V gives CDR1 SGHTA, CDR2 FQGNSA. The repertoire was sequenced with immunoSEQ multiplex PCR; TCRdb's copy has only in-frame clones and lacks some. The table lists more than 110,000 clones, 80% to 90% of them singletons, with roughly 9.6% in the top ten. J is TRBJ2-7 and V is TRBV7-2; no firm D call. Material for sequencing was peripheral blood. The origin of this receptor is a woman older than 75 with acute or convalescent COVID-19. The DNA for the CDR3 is TGTGCCAGCAGCTATTACTACGAGCAGTACTTC. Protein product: CASSYYYEQYF. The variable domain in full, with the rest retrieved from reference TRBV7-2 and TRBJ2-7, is GAGVSQSPSNKVTEKGKDVELRCDPISGHTALYWYRQSLGQGLEFLIYFQGNSAPDKSGLPSDRFSAERTGGSVSTLTIQRTQQEDSAVYLCASSYYYEQYFGPGTRLTVT.